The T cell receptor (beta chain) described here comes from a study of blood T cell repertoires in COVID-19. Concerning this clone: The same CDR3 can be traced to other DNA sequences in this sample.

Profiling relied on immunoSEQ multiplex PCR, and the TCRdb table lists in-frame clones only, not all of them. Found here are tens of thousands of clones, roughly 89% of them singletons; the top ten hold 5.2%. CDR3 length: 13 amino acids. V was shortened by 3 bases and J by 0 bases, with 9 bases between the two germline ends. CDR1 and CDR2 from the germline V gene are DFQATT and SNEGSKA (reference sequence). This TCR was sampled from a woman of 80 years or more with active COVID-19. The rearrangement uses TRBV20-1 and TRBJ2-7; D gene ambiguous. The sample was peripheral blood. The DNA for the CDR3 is TGCAGTGCTAGTATAGATAGCTCCTACGAGCAGTACTTC. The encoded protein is CSASIDSSYEQYF.